This T cell receptor beta chain derives from a study of shared clonotypes between healthy human individuals. Study findings and constraints: Large sequencing depth failed to make sorted-subset sequencing complete, rarefaction showed. The generation probabilities recorded for non-shared clonotypes fell below those of clonotypes shared by all four donors. Between a handful of donors, naive CD4 clonotypes were shared at a level of roughly 5.5%.

The CDR3 is 15 amino acids. Germline lookup yields CDR1 SGDLS and CDR2 YYNGEE. J lost 3 bases, V lost 3 bases, and 8 bases had no gene match. Remarks on this clone: The target antigen is unknown.

A deep-level run was used for the assay. Profiling relied on immunoSEQ multiplex PCR, and the TCRdb table lists in-frame clones only, not all of them. The table lists around 1.4 million clones, approximately 98.5% of them singletons. The chain combines TRBV9 with TRBJ1-1; 7 bases match TRBD1. This clonotype originated in a man aged 25-45 years in good health. The specimen sequenced was naive CD4+ T cells sorted from blood. Noted subset: CD45RA+ positively selected. The CDR3 DNA reads TGTGCCAGCAGCGCCCAGACAGGGTTGTACACTGAAGCTTTCTTT. Amino acids: CASSAQTGLYTEAFF.